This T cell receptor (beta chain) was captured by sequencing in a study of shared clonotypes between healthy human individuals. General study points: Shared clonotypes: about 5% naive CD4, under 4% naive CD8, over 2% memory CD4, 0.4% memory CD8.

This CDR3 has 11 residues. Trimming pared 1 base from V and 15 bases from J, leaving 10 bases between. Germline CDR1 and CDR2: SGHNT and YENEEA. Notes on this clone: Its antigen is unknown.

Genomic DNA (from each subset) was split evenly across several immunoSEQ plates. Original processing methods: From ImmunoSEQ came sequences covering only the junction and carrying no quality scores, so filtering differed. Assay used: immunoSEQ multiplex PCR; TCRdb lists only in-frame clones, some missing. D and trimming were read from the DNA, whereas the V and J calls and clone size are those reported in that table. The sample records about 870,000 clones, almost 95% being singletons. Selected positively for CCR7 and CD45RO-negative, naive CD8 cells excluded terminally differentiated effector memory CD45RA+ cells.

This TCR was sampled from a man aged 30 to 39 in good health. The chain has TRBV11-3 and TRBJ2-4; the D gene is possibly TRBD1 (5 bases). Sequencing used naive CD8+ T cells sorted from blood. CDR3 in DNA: TGTGCCAGCAGCTTAGCGCTAGGGGTGTACTTC. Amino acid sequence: CASSLALGVYF.